Shown below are 8 T cell receptor beta chains from a single sample sequenced in a study of T cells after posttransplantation cyclophosphamide. Treatment was busulfan-fludarabine conditioning, a marrow graft, and cyclophosphamide on days +3 and +4. Generated by immunoSEQ multiplex PCR, the TCRdb table keeps only in-frame clones and is missing some. The data show over 15,000 clones, about 68% seen once. The sequences come from PBMCs, collected after an allogeneic stem cell transplant with post-transplant cyclophosphamide. All receptors derive from a male patient in his thirties who received an allogeneic stem cell transplant from a related donor, was CMV-positive, and had acute GVHD only. Some T cells may be the graft donor's.

The rearrangement uses TRBV10-3 and TRBJ2-7; 7 bases are a match to TRBD1. With V trimmed by 6 bases and J by 2 bases, 10 bases remained unmatched. The CDR3 covers 15 residues. Per germline, CDR1 ENHRY and CDR2 SYGVKD. In nucleotides, the CDR3 is TGTGCCATCAGGCCCCAGGGGGACATTACCTACGAGCAGTACTTC. It yields the protein CAIRPQGDITYEQYF.

The rearrangement joins TRBV7-2 to TRBJ2-7, with TRBD1 matching 12 bases. With 1 base clipped from V and 6 bases from J, the junction kept 4 bases outside the gene matches. Germline V gives CDR1 SGHTA, CDR2 FQGNSA. CDR3 size: 15 residues. As DNA, the CDR3 is TGTGCCAGCAGCTTAGTGGGGACAGGGGGCTCCGAGCAGTACTTC. Translating it yields CASSLVGTGGSEQYF.

The J gene is TRBJ1-6, the V gene TRBV30, with 10 positions matching TRBD1. V lost 5 bases, J lost 9 bases, and 7 bases stayed unmatched. The CDR3 has 14 residues. Germline values: CDR1 GTSNPN, CDR2 SVGIG (reference sequence). The CDR3 spells CAWGLGTGASPLHF. Here the CDR3 DNA reads TGTGCCTGGGGCCTCGGGACAGGGGCTTCACCCCTCCACTTT.

The rearrangement uses TRBV10-3 and TRBJ1-2; 9 bases are a match to TRBD1. The CDR3 covers 14 residues. V lost 7 bases to trimming and J lost 6 bases; unmatched junction nucleotides: 9. Germline CDR1 ENHRY, CDR2 SYGVKD. This chain's CDR3 is CAINLQGAADGYTF. CDR3 bases: TGTGCCATCAATTTACAGGGGGCGGCGGATGGCTACACCTTC.

This clone came up a few times. V usage is TRBV5-8 and J usage is TRBJ2-2; D may be TRBD2 (6 bases). This CDR3 comprises 15 residues. V was pared by 0 bases and J by 2 bases, with 8 bases between. Germline V gene data show CDR1 as SGHTS and CDR2 as YDEGEE. CDR3 in DNA: TGTGCCAGCAGCTTGGGGGGACTCAACACCGGGGAGCTGTTTTTT. Translated: CASSLGGLNTGELFF.

V is TRBV18 and J is TRBJ2-7; 11 nucleotides match TRBD1. The CDR3 loop spans 14 amino acids. V lost 5 bases and J lost 2; bases outside the gene matches: 2. Germline V gene data show CDR1 as KGHSH and CDR2 as LQKENI. The CDR3 DNA is TGTGCCAGCTCAGGGACAGGGGGGGCCTACGAGCAGTACTTC. This codes for CASSGTGGAYEQYF.

The sample holds a few counts of this clone. V and J are TRBV18 and TRBJ1-2, with a tentative D call TRBD1 (5 bases). The CDR3 has 14 residues. With 0 bases removed from V and 5 bases from J, the gap between germline ends came to 10 bases. The germline V gene encodes CDR1 KGHSH and CDR2 LQKENI. CDR3: CASSPPLAGYGYTF. CDR3 sequence (DNA): TGTGCCAGCTCACCACCGCTGGCAGGGTATGGCTACACCTTC.

In this sample, this clone is medium-sized (0.01 to 0.1%). The chain joins TRBV12-5 to TRBJ2-3, with D tentatively TRBD2 (5 bases). This CDR3 is 14 amino acids long. Germline V lookup: CDR1 LGHNT, CDR2 FRNRAP. Trimming took 7 bases from V and 3 from J, leaving 14 bases between them. CDR3 loop: CASVEAGGTDTQYF. The CDR3 region has the DNA TGTGCTAGTGTCGAGGCAGGAGGTACAGATACGCAGTATTTT.